A selection of T cell receptor beta chains follows, all from one sample in a study of Ad26.COV2.S vaccination and SARS-CoV-2 variants. Clones were sequenced by immunoSEQ multiplex PCR, and TCRdb holds only the in-frame ones, with some missing. The data hold some 450,000 clones, with roughly 91% observed a single time. The sequencing here drew on peripheral blood, taken in a trial of Ad26.COV2.S vaccine versus placebo. These receptor sequences come from a person aged 18 to 59 who received the Ad26.COV2.S COVID-19 vaccine or a placebo. Each CDR3 is given with its conserved first and last residue. Fields, in order: D gene, V gene, clone size, J gene, CDR3 DNA, CDR3 protein. D genes are given only for firm matches. Size is stated for part of the rows, as once, few or many counts, or as a class when the clone is expanded.

d_call: .
v_call: TRBV4-1
clone_size: .
j_call: TRBJ1-1
cdr3_nt: TGCGCCAGCAGCCAAGGAAACACTGAAGCTTTCTTT
cdr3_aa: CASSQGNTEAFF

d_call: .
v_call: TRBV6-1
clone_size: once
j_call: TRBJ1-5
cdr3_nt: TGTGCCAGCAGTGAAGCGCTGGGGACAACTCAGCCCCAGCATTTT
cdr3_aa: CASSEALGTTQPQHF

d_call: .
v_call: TRBV19
clone_size: .
j_call: TRBJ2-7
cdr3_nt: TGTGCCAGTAGTATTCAGGCCACTACCTACGAGCAGTACTTC
cdr3_aa: CASSIQATTYEQYF

d_call: .
v_call: TRBV2
clone_size: .
j_call: TRBJ2-1
cdr3_nt: TGTGCCAGCAGTGCCCCACCGGGACTTAAGGACAATGAGCAGTTCTTC
cdr3_aa: CASSAPPGLKDNEQFF

d_call: .
v_call: TRBV6-2/TRBV6-3
clone_size: .
j_call: TRBJ2-3
cdr3_nt: TGTGCCAGCAGTTACTCGAGGCAACCCTATAGCACAGATACGCAGTATTTT
cdr3_aa: CASSYSRQPYSTDTQYF

d_call: TRBD2
v_call: TRBV7-3
clone_size: .
j_call: TRBJ2-5
cdr3_nt: TGTGCCAGCAGCTTATGGGGGGGAGATCAAGAGACCCAGTACTTC
cdr3_aa: CASSLWGGDQETQYF

d_call: .
v_call: TRBV7-9
clone_size: .
j_call: TRBJ2-5
cdr3_nt: TGTGCCAGCAGCTTAGGAGGGGTTGTGGGAGAGACCCAGTACTTC
cdr3_aa: CASSLGGVVGETQYF

d_call: .
v_call: TRBV5-5
clone_size: few
j_call: TRBJ1-5
cdr3_nt: TGTGCCAGCAGCTTCAGGGTTGGACAGCCCCAGCATTTT
cdr3_aa: CASSFRVGQPQHF

d_call: TRBD2
v_call: TRBV9
clone_size: .
j_call: TRBJ2-7
cdr3_nt: TGTGCCAGCAGCGTAGAACGGGAGGGCCTCGACGAGCAGTACTTC
cdr3_aa: CASSVEREGLDEQYF

d_call: .
v_call: TRBV27
clone_size: .
j_call: TRBJ1-4
cdr3_nt: TGTGCCAGCAGTCCGAGGGTTTTCGGTAATGAAAAACTGTTTTTT
cdr3_aa: CASSPRVFGNEKLFF

d_call: TRBD2
v_call: TRBV19
clone_size: .
j_call: TRBJ2-1
cdr3_nt: TGTGCCAGTAGTATAGACGGGACTAGCGGGAGAGGTTTGGGTGAGCAGTTCTTC
cdr3_aa: CASSIDGTSGRGLGEQFF

d_call: .
v_call: TRBV3-1/TRBV3-2
clone_size: .
j_call: TRBJ1-2
cdr3_nt: TGTGCCAGCAGCCCCCTCGGGGCGGGTGGCTACACCTTC
cdr3_aa: CASSPLGAGGYTF

d_call: .
v_call: TRBV11-2
clone_size: .
j_call: TRBJ2-5
cdr3_nt: TGTGCCAGCAGCCCAAGGGGGGCTGAGACCCAGTACTTC
cdr3_aa: CASSPRGAETQYF

d_call: .
v_call: TRBV20-1
clone_size: .
j_call: TRBJ2-1
cdr3_nt: TGCAGTGCTAGCGGGTACAATGAGCAGTTCTTC
cdr3_aa: CSASGYNEQFF

d_call: .
v_call: TRBV19
clone_size: .
j_call: TRBJ1-5
cdr3_nt: TGTGCCAGTACCCAGGGAGGGGAGCCCCAGCATTTT
cdr3_aa: CASTQGGEPQHF

d_call: .
v_call: TRBV3-1/TRBV3-2
clone_size: .
j_call: TRBJ2-2
cdr3_nt: TGTGCCAGCAGCCCCCTGACTTTTCTCGGGGAGCTGTTTTTT
cdr3_aa: CASSPLTFLGELFF

d_call: .
v_call: TRBV28
clone_size: .
j_call: TRBJ2-2
cdr3_nt: TGTGCCAGAGGGGACTCGAACACCGGGGAGCTGTTTTTT
cdr3_aa: CARGDSNTGELFF

d_call: .
v_call: TRBV28
clone_size: .
j_call: TRBJ1-2
cdr3_nt: TGTGCCAGCAGCGCCCCGGGATACAGGCCCTCTAACTATGGCTACACCTTC
cdr3_aa: CASSAPGYRPSNYGYTF

d_call: TRBD1
v_call: TRBV6-2/TRBV6-3
clone_size: .
j_call: TRBJ2-4
cdr3_nt: TGTGCCAGCAGCATGACAGGGTTGGCCAAAAACATTCAGTACTTC
cdr3_aa: CASSMTGLAKNIQYF

d_call: TRBD2
v_call: TRBV27
clone_size: once
j_call: TRBJ2-1
cdr3_nt: TGTGCCAGCAGTTTTTTGGCGGATCCGGGACTAGCGATCCCCCACTACAATGAGCAGTTCTTC
cdr3_aa: CASSFLADPGLAIPHYNEQFF

d_call: .
v_call: TRBV19
clone_size: .
j_call: TRBJ2-2
cdr3_nt: TGTGCCAGTAGTAGCGGTGGGGTCACCGGGGAGCTGTTTTTT
cdr3_aa: CASSSGGVTGELFF

d_call: .
v_call: TRBV9
clone_size: .
j_call: TRBJ2-2
cdr3_nt: TGTGCCAGCAGCGTAGCAGGGCAGGTGAACACCGGGGAGCTGTTTTTT
cdr3_aa: CASSVAGQVNTGELFF

d_call: .
v_call: TRBV9
clone_size: .
j_call: TRBJ2-5
cdr3_nt: TGTGCCAGCAGCGTAGACAGGGCCGGAAAGACCCAGTACTTC
cdr3_aa: CASSVDRAGKTQYF

d_call: .
v_call: TRBV6-5
clone_size: .
j_call: TRBJ2-7
cdr3_nt: TGTGCCAGCAGGACTGACACCTATCTCTCCTACGAGCAGTACTTC
cdr3_aa: CASRTDTYLSYEQYF

d_call: TRBD2
v_call: TRBV4-1
clone_size: .
j_call: TRBJ2-4
cdr3_nt: TGCGCCAGCAGCCAAGGACTAGCGGGAGGGATAGCCAAAAACATTCAGTACTTC
cdr3_aa: CASSQGLAGGIAKNIQYF

d_call: .
v_call: TRBV7-2
clone_size: .
j_call: TRBJ1-1
cdr3_nt: TGTGCCAGCAGCGTGTTGACGGGCACTGAAGCTTTCTTT
cdr3_aa: CASSVLTGTEAFF

d_call: .
v_call: TRBV25-1
clone_size: once
j_call: TRBJ2-5
cdr3_nt: TGTGCCAGCAGTGCAGACCTAGGGGAGACCCAGTACTTC
cdr3_aa: CASSADLGETQYF

d_call: .
v_call: TRBV19
clone_size: .
j_call: TRBJ1-4
cdr3_nt: TGTGCCAGTAGTGCCGGAATAGAGGGCGGTAATGAAAAACTGTTTTTT
cdr3_aa: CASSAGIEGGNEKLFF

d_call: .
v_call: TRBV4-3
clone_size: .
j_call: TRBJ2-7
cdr3_nt: TGCGCCAGCAGCCAGGAACGTGGGAATTTATACGAGCAGTACTTC
cdr3_aa: CASSQERGNLYEQYF

d_call: .
v_call: TRBV28
clone_size: .
j_call: TRBJ2-2
cdr3_nt: TGTGCCAGCAGTTTCGGACAGACCTTCACCGGGGAGCTGTTTTTT
cdr3_aa: CASSFGQTFTGELFF

d_call: .
v_call: TRBV20-1
clone_size: .
j_call: TRBJ1-1
cdr3_nt: TGCAGTGCTAGTACGGGGGTATGGAGTGAAGCTTTCTTT
cdr3_aa: CSASTGVWSEAFF

d_call: .
v_call: TRBV27
clone_size: .
j_call: TRBJ2-6
cdr3_nt: TGTGCCAGCAGTCCCCGACTAGATTTTTGGGGAAGCTCTGGGGCCAACGTCCTGACTTTC
cdr3_aa: CASSPRLDFWGSSGANVLTF

d_call: .
v_call: TRBV18
clone_size: .
j_call: TRBJ2-1
cdr3_nt: TGTGCCAGCTCACCAAGCGGCTCCTCCTACAATGAGCAGTTCTTC
cdr3_aa: CASSPSGSSYNEQFF

d_call: TRBD1
v_call: TRBV28
clone_size: .
j_call: TRBJ1-4
cdr3_nt: TGTGCCAGCAGCCTGGTGGGGGGGATGGGGGACAGTCTTGAAAAACTGTTTTTT
cdr3_aa: CASSLVGGMGDSLEKLFF

d_call: .
v_call: TRBV27
clone_size: .
j_call: TRBJ2-1
cdr3_nt: TGTGCCAGCAGGGAGGGGGCCTACAATGAGCAGTTCTTC
cdr3_aa: CASREGAYNEQFF

d_call: .
v_call: TRBV6-5
clone_size: .
j_call: TRBJ2-3
cdr3_nt: TGTGCCAGCAGTTATAGCACCCGGGGACGAACAGATACGCAGTATTTT
cdr3_aa: CASSYSTRGRTDTQYF

d_call: .
v_call: TRBV6-1
clone_size: .
j_call: TRBJ1-2
cdr3_nt: TGTGCCAGCAGTGAAGCGGGCAGGGGATATGGCTACACCTTC
cdr3_aa: CASSEAGRGYGYTF

d_call: .
v_call: TRBV24-1
clone_size: .
j_call: TRBJ2-3
cdr3_nt: TGTGCCACCAGTGATGAAGGGACGGATACGCAGTATTTT
cdr3_aa: CATSDEGTDTQYF

d_call: .
v_call: TRBV5-1
clone_size: .
j_call: TRBJ2-7
cdr3_nt: TGCGCCAGCAGCTTGAGGGACCAAATCTACGAGCAGTACTTC
cdr3_aa: CASSLRDQIYEQYF

d_call: .
v_call: TRBV30
clone_size: .
j_call: TRBJ2-1
cdr3_nt: TGTGCCTGGAGTGTACGAGGGAGTACCTACAATGAGCAGTTCTTC
cdr3_aa: CAWSVRGSTYNEQFF

d_call: .
v_call: TRBV4-2
clone_size: once
j_call: TRBJ2-5
cdr3_nt: TGTGCCAGCAGCCAAGATGAGGGGGGAGGGTCGGAAGAGACCCAGTACTTC
cdr3_aa: CASSQDEGGGSEETQYF

d_call: .
v_call: TRBV4-1
clone_size: .
j_call: TRBJ1-4
cdr3_nt: TGCGCCAGCAGCCAAGAGGATAGAATTAATGAAAAACTGTTTTTT
cdr3_aa: CASSQEDRINEKLFF

d_call: .
v_call: TRBV5-6
clone_size: .
j_call: TRBJ1-2
cdr3_nt: TGTGCCAGCAGCCCGGGCCTGAGGGTGGACTATGGCTACACCTTC
cdr3_aa: CASSPGLRVDYGYTF

d_call: .
v_call: TRBV12-3/TRBV12-4
clone_size: .
j_call: TRBJ2-5
cdr3_nt: TGTGCCAGCAGTCTAATTAAAGAGACCCAGTACTTC
cdr3_aa: CASSLIKETQYF

d_call: .
v_call: TRBV12-3/TRBV12-4
clone_size: .
j_call: TRBJ2-5
cdr3_nt: TGTGCCAGCAGAAGAAAAGAGACCCAGTACTTC
cdr3_aa: CASRRKETQYF

d_call: .
v_call: TRBV27
clone_size: .
j_call: TRBJ2-6
cdr3_nt: TGTGCCAGCAGTGAGGGCAGGGGAAACTCTGGGGCCAACGTCCTGACTTTC
cdr3_aa: CASSEGRGNSGANVLTF

d_call: .
v_call: TRBV4-2
clone_size: .
j_call: TRBJ2-7
cdr3_nt: TGTGCCAGCAGCCCCTCCCGCATGGGACCGGACGAGCAGTACTTC
cdr3_aa: CASSPSRMGPDEQYF

d_call: .
v_call: TRBV7-6
clone_size: .
j_call: TRBJ2-3
cdr3_nt: TGTGCCAGCAGCCCCATGGACAAGAGCACAGATACGCAGTATTTT
cdr3_aa: CASSPMDKSTDTQYF

d_call: TRBD2
v_call: TRBV4-2
clone_size: .
j_call: TRBJ2-7
cdr3_nt: TGTGCCAGCAGCCAAGGGACTAGAGACGAGCAGTACTTC
cdr3_aa: CASSQGTRDEQYF